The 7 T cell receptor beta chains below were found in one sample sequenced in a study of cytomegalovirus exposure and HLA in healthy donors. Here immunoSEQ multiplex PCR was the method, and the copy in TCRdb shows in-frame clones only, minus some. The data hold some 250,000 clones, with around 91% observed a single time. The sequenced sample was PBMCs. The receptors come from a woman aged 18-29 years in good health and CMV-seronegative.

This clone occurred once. In DNA form, the CDR3 reads TGTGCCAGCAGAGTGGACAGCCCAGGAAACACCATATATTTT. As protein: CASRVDSPGNTIYF. V gene TRBV2 combines with J gene TRBJ1-3, with D possibly matching TRBD1 (6 bases). The germline V and J ends were trimmed by 6 bases and 4 bases, with 13 bases remaining between them. The CDR3 covers 14 residues. Germline CDR1 reads SNHLY; CDR2 reads FYNNEI.

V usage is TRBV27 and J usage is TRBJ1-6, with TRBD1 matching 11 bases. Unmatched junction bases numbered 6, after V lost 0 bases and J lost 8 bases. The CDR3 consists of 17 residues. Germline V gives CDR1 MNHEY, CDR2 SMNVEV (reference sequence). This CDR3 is CASSLSPGTGGYSPLHF. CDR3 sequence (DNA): TGTGCCAGCAGTTTATCGCCCGGGACAGGGGGTTATTCACCCCTCCACTTT.

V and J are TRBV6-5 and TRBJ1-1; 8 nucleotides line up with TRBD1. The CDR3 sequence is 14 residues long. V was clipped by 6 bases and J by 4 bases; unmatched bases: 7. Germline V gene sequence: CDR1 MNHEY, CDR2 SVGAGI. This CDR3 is CASRRTGGSTEAFF. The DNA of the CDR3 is TGTGCCAGCAGACGAACAGGGGGAAGCACTGAAGCTTTCTTT.

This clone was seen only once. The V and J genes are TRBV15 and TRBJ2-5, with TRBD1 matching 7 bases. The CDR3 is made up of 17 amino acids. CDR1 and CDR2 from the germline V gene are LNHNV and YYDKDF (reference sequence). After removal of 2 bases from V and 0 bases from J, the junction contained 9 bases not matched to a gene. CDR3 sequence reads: CATSRFGQEPYQETQYF. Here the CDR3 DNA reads TGTGCCACCAGCAGATTCGGACAGGAGCCGTACCAAGAGACCCAGTACTTC. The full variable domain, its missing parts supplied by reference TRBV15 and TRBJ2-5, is DAMVIQNPRYQVTQFGKPVTLSCSQTLNHNVMYWYQQKSSQAPKLLFHYYDKDFNNEADTPDNFQSRRPNTSFCFLDIRSPGLGDTAMYLCATSRFGQEPYQETQYFGPGTRLLVL.

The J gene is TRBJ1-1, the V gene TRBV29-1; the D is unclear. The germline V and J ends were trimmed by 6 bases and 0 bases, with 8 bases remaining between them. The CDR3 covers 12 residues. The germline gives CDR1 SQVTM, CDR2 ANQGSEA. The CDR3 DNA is TGCAGCGTGAGGGAGGTGAACACTGAAGCTTTCTTT. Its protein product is CSVREVNTEAFF.

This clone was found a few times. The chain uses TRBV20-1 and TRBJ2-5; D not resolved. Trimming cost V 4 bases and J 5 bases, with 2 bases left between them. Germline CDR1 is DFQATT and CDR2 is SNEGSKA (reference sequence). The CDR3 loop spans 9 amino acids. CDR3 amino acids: CSATETQYF. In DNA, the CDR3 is TGCAGTGCTACGGAGACCCAGTACTTC.

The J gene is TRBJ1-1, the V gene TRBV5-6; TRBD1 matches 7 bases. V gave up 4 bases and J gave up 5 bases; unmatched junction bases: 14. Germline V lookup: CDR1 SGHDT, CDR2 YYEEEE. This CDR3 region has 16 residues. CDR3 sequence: CASSTRGGGGRTEAFF. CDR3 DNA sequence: TGTGCCAGCAGCACCCGCGGAGGGGGCGGGCGGACTGAAGCTTTCTTT.